Included here is one T cell receptor beta chain sequence, with context. Its antigen remains unknown. Every subset's genomic DNA went evenly onto several immunoSEQ plates. Profiled with immunoSEQ multiplex PCR; TCRdb holds only in-frame clones, not every one. The sample lists fewer than 1 million clones; about 96% were seen once. The data stem from a study of shared clonotypes between healthy human individuals. General observations from the study: Generally, naive subsets came out with larger estimated richness than memory subsets.

CD8 cells classed as naive were CD45RO-negative and positively selected for CCR7, excluding terminally differentiated effector memory CD45RA+ cells. Germline values: CDR1 SNHLY, CDR2 FYNNEI. V was clipped by 6 bases and J by 6 bases, with 23 bases between them. The CDR3 extends over 17 amino acids. The sample consisted of naive CD8+ T cells sorted from blood. The source of this sequence is a man aged 25 to 40 in good health. The chain recombines TRBV2 with TRBJ1-4; D gene unclear. This CDR3 is CASSAGLKVRRDEKLFF. The CDR3 DNA is TGTGCCAGCAGCGCCGGGCTCAAGGTCAGGAGAGATGAAAAACTGTTTTTT.